These 29 T cell receptor beta chains originate from one sample sequenced in a study of memory CD4+ T cells and cytomegalovirus serostatus (dated by TCRdb to the late 2010s). The library was built by means of the immunoSEQ multiplex PCR assay. As stored in TCRdb, this immuneACCESS dataset retains in-frame rearrangements with V and J assigned. A fraction of the clones does not appear; measured against another copy, unresolved V genes explain less than half of the discrepancy, and the remainder lacks a known reason. The sample yields fewer than 50,000 clones; around 79% were counted once. Roughly 5% of the sample lies in the top ten. Single viable CD3+CD4+CD8-CD45RO+ cells were sorted as memory CD4+ T cells on a FACSAria II. The sequenced sample was memory CD4+ T cells from blood. The receptors here all came from an adult in good health and CMV-seropositive.

This chain uses TRBV7-3 with TRBJ2-7; TRBD1 matches at 7 bases. Trimming cost V 5 bases and J 0 bases; bases outside gene matches: 13. This CDR3 is built from 17 residues. From germline, CDR1 is SGHTA and CDR2 FQGTGA. CDR3 loop: CASSPPIRRDSSYEQYF. The DNA for the CDR3 is TGTGCCAGCAGCCCCCCGATTAGACGGGACAGCTCCTACGAGCAGTACTTC.

This CDR3 reads CATSRGFGTAKYEQYF. Here the CDR3 DNA reads TGTGCCACCAGCAGAGGTTTTGGGACAGCGAAATACGAGCAGTACTTC. V and J are TRBV15 and TRBJ2-7; 7 bases map to TRBD1. V shed 1 base, J shed 4 bases, and the junction held 10 bases outside the gene matches. The length of the CDR3 is 16 residues. The germline gives CDR1 LNHNV, CDR2 YYDKDF (reference sequence).

The chain links TRBV9 to TRBJ1-2, with a possible D match to TRBD1 (6 bases). From germline, CDR1 is SGDLS and CDR2 YYNGEE. This CDR3 spans 14 amino acids. The V end lost 4 bases, the J end lost 4 bases, and 14 bases lay between the germline ends. The CDR3 region is CASSPAAGAYGYTF. The CDR3 DNA reads as TGTGCCAGCAGCCCCGCGGCGGGGGCCTATGGCTACACCTTC. Full variable domain (missing parts from reference TRBV9 and TRBJ1-2): DSGVTQTPKHLITATGQRVTLRCSPRSGDLSVYWYQQSLDQGLQFLIQYYNGEERAKGNILERFSAQQFPDLHSELNLSSLELGDSALYFCASSPAAGAYGYTFGSGTRLTVV.

V is TRBV28 and J is TRBJ1-1; the D is unclear. Trimming took 3 bases from V and 2 from J, leaving 13 bases between them. The CDR3 consists of 15 residues. Germline CDR1 is MDHEN and CDR2 is SYDVKM. CDR3 coding DNA: TGTGCCAGCAGTTTGCCCCGGATGTCAAACACTGAAGCTTTCTTT. This gives the protein CASSLPRMSNTEAFF.

The table lists this clone with a count of one. The CDR3 sequence: CASSLSRGPGEAFF. In DNA form, the CDR3 reads TGTGCCAGCAGCTTATCTCGGGGCCCGGGGGAAGCTTTCTTT. The V call is TRBV7-2, the J call TRBJ1-1, with a possible D match to TRBD1 (5 bases). The CDR3 spans 14 residues. Germline V gene lookup returns CDR1 SGHTA and CDR2 FQGNSA. The ends were cut back, 2 bases at V and 8 bases at J, with 15 bases in the middle.

This clone was picked up a small number of times. This sequence joins TRBV4-3 and TRBJ2-5, with D tentatively TRBD2 (5 bases). The CDR3 is made up of 14 amino acids. CDR1 is LGHNA, CDR2 YSLEER, per germline. Deletions cut 1 base from V and 7 bases from J, with 13 bases between. Written as DNA, the CDR3 is TGCGCCAGCAGCCAAGTTCTAGCCTCCCCGACCCAGTACTTC. Residues: CASSQVLASPTQYF.

In this sample, this clone turned up a few times. V and J are TRBV4-3 and TRBJ1-2, with D possibly being TRBD1 (5 bases). Deletions cut 1 base from V and 8 bases from J, with 14 bases between. The CDR3 has 14 amino acids. In germline, CDR1 is LGHNA, CDR2 YSLEER. The CDR3 region is CASSQVGAVSGYTF. Here the CDR3 DNA reads TGCGCCAGCAGCCAAGTTGGGGCAGTTAGCGGCTACACCTTC.

The chain links TRBV4-3 to TRBJ2-1; 8 bases are a match to TRBD2. Germline CDR1 reads LGHNA; CDR2 reads YSLEER. The length of the CDR3 is 15 residues. With 2 bases clipped from V and 3 bases from J, the junction kept 3 bases outside the gene matches. This CDR3 is CASSQSGTSYNEQFF. DNA of the CDR3: TGCGCCAGCAGCCAATCCGGGACTAGCTACAATGAGCAGTTCTTC.

The CDR3 coding sequence is TGTGCCAGCAGCAGTAGTGGGGGGTTTAATTCACCCCTCCACTTT. Protein sequence: CASSSSGGFNSPLHF. The V gene is TRBV7-6, the J gene TRBJ1-6, with D perhaps matching TRBD1 (5 bases). The CDR3 has 15 residues. CDR1 and CDR2 (germline): SGHVS, FNYEAQ. Trimming stripped 5 bases from V and 6 bases from J, with 14 bases between.

This chain uses TRBV7-8 with TRBJ2-5; D call uncertain. The CDR3 spans 17 residues. Germline CDR1 is SGHVS and CDR2 is FQNEAQ. The V end lost 1 base, the J end lost 5 bases, and 20 bases lay between the germline ends. This CDR3 is CASSLDGFRPLWETQYF. The CDR3 DNA is TGTGCCAGCAGCTTAGATGGGTTTCGCCCTCTATGGGAGACCCAGTACTTC.

The chain couples TRBV5-6 to TRBJ2-1; TRBD1 matches at 8 bases. Per germline, CDR1 SGHDT and CDR2 YYEEEE. The V and J ends lost 3 bases and 8 bases, in that order; junction bases with no gene match: 10. This CDR3 spans 15 amino acids. CDR3: CASSSGQGNLHEQFF. In DNA form, the CDR3 reads TGTGCCAGCAGCTCCGGACAGGGCAACTTGCATGAGCAGTTCTTC.

The genes are TRBV27 and TRBJ1-2; D is unresolved. V lost 6 bases to trimming and J lost 4 bases, with 15 bases between them. The CDR3 is made up of 14 amino acids. Germline CDR1 and CDR2: MNHEY and SMNVEV (reference sequence). The CDR3, as DNA: TGTGCCAGCAGGAAGAACAGCGGGATCTATGGCTACACCTTC. It codes for CASRKNSGIYGYTF.

V is TRBV7-9 and J is TRBJ1-1; D might be TRBD1 (5 bases). The V and J ends lost 0 bases and 7 bases respectively, with 9 bases between them. Looked up from germline, CDR1 is SEHNR and CDR2 is FQNEAQ (reference sequence). The CDR3 is 13 residues long. This CDR3 is CASSLALGGEAFF. CDR3 sequence (DNA): TGTGCCAGCAGCTTAGCCCTCGGGGGTGAAGCTTTCTTT.

Points on this clone: Other DNA variants within this sample encode the same CDR3. The chain is built from TRBV18 and TRBJ2-2; no reliable D call. CDR3 length equals 12 residues. Germline CDR1 reads KGHSH; CDR2 reads LQKENI. V lost 2 bases to trimming and J lost 6 bases, with 4 bases between them. Written as DNA, the CDR3 is TGTGCCAGCTCACCAGTAGCCGGGGAGCTGTTTTTT. Its protein is CASSPVAGELFF.

V and J are TRBV7-6 and TRBJ1-5; tentatively, D is TRBD1 (5 bases). The germline V gene encodes CDR1 SGHVS and CDR2 FNYEAQ. V shed 0 bases and J shed 3 bases, with 9 bases lying between them. The CDR3 covers 15 residues. The CDR3, as DNA: TGTGCCAGCAGCTTAGCGGCAGGGAACAATCAGCCCCAGCATTTT. Amino acid sequence: CASSLAAGNNQPQHF.

The rearrangement links TRBV6-6 to TRBJ1-2; D is unclear. CDR1 MNHNY and CDR2 SVGAGI come from the germline V gene (reference sequence). Trimming removed 0 bases from V and 6 bases from J, with 11 bases in between. The CDR3 is made up of 14 amino acids. CDR3 loop: CASSYSMRGDGYTF. DNA for the CDR3: TGTGCCAGCAGTTACTCGATGCGGGGTGATGGCTACACCTTC.

The CDR3 DNA reads TGTGCCAGCAGCCTACAGGGGGCCTTAAATTCGAATGAGCAGTTCTTC. It codes for CASSLQGALNSNEQFF. The chain joins TRBV7-8 to TRBJ2-1, with TRBD1 matching 9 bases. Germline V gene data show CDR1 as SGHVS and CDR2 as FQNEAQ. The CDR3 covers 16 residues. V gave up 5 bases and J gave up 7 bases; unmatched junction bases: 12.

This chain joins TRBV2 and TRBJ2-5; unclear D gene. Trimming shortened V by 2 bases and J by 7 bases, and 2 bases separated the two germline ends. CDR1 and CDR2 from the germline V gene are SNHLY and FYNNEI. This CDR3 comprises 10 residues. The DNA of the CDR3 is TGTGCCAGCAGTGAATTGACCCAGTACTTC. It specifies CASSELTQYF.

The chain recombines TRBV11-2 with TRBJ1-2; D call uncertain. Trimming removed 1 base from V and 7 bases from J, with 10 bases in between. Looked up from germline, CDR1 is SGHAT and CDR2 is FQNNGV. This CDR3 has 13 amino acids. The DNA of the CDR3 is TGTGCCAGCAGCTTAGGAGCGGCGGGTGGCTACACCTTC. Translating gives CASSLGAAGGYTF.

The chain combines TRBV11-2 with TRBJ1-2, with D tentatively TRBD1 (5 bases). The germline CDR1 and CDR2 sequences are SGHAT and FQNNGV. The V gene lost 5 bases and the J gene lost 7 bases, with 20 bases spanning the gap. The CDR3 totals 15 residues. CDR3 residues: CASSTDLRVVGGYTF. DNA for the CDR3: TGTGCCAGCAGCACCGACCTCAGGGTTGTTGGTGGCTACACCTTC.

The chain combines TRBV5-6 with TRBJ1-4, with a tentative D call TRBD1 (6 bases). Trimming shortened V by 0 bases and J by 2 bases, and 8 bases separated the two germline ends. CDR3 size: 15 residues. CDR1 SGHDT and CDR2 YYEEEE come from the germline V gene. CDR3 amino acids: CASSLGGGTNEKLFF. The CDR3 DNA reads TGTGCCAGCAGCTTGGGGGGGGGCACTAATGAAAAACTGTTTTTT.

The rearrangement joins TRBV7-2 to TRBJ1-1; D is undetermined. The CDR3 runs to 15 residues. The V end lost 6 bases, the J end lost 1 base, and 15 bases lay between the germline ends. CDR1 and CDR2 from the germline V gene are SGHTA and FQGNSA. DNA for the CDR3: TGTGCCAGCAGTTCTGATGGCTCGAGGAACACTGAAGCTTTCTTT. Translated, it gives CASSSDGSRNTEAFF.

This chain uses TRBV7-8 with TRBJ2-3, with 7 positions matching TRBD1. This CDR3 has 16 amino acids. V lost 5 bases, J lost 0 bases, and 8 bases stayed unmatched. Germline V CDR1 and CDR2: SGHVS, FQNEAQ. As DNA, the CDR3 is TGTGCCAGCAGCGTTACTGGGACAGCTAGCACAGATACGCAGTATTTT. Translation gives CASSVTGTASTDTQYF.

V is TRBV13 and J is TRBJ2-7, with a weak D call TRBD1 (5 bases). CDR3 length: 14 residues. V lost 6 bases, J lost 3 bases, and 15 bases lay in between. Germline lookup yields CDR1 PRHDT and CDR2 FYEKMQ (reference sequence). The CDR3 DNA follows: TGTGCCAGCAGTAGGGGTGGTCAAGGCTACGAGCAGTACTTC. Protein product: CASSRGGQGYEQYF.

V gene TRBV6-1 combines with J gene TRBJ2-1; 10 bases are a match to TRBD1. This CDR3 spans 18 amino acids. The V gene's germline CDR1 is MNHNS and CDR2 SASEGT. Unmatched junction bases numbered 13, after V lost 1 base and J lost 7 bases. The DNA for the CDR3 is TGTGCCAGCAGTGAAGTAACCCGCCGGGACAGGGGAATTAATGAGCAGTTCTTC. It codes for CASSEVTRRDRGINEQFF.

The gene calls are TRBV5-1 and TRBJ2-2; D is ambiguous. Per germline, CDR1 SGHRS and CDR2 YFSETQ. Trimming took off 5 bases at V and 0 bases at J, with 8 bases between the two ends. There are 14 residues in the CDR3. CDR3: CASRRPSNTGELFF. In DNA, the CDR3 is TGCGCCAGCAGACGTCCTTCGAACACCGGGGAGCTGTTTTTT.

V and J are TRBV7-9 and TRBJ2-4; D gene unclear. The length of the CDR3 is 14 residues. V was pared by 4 bases and J by 7 bases, with 14 bases between. Germline V CDR1 and CDR2: SEHNR, FQNEAQ (reference sequence). The CDR3 here is CASSSSVGMNIQYF. CDR3 nucleotide sequence: TGTGCCAGCAGCTCCAGCGTAGGGATGAACATTCAGTACTTC. The entire variable domain, with the rest obtained from reference TRBV7-9 and TRBJ2-4, is as follows: DTGVSQNPRHKITKRGQNVTFRCDPISEHNRLYWYRQTLGQGPEFLTYFQNEAQLEKSRLLSDRFSAERPKGSFSTLEIQRTEQGDSAMYLCASSSSVGMNIQYFGAGTRLSVL.

The sample holds a few counts of this clone. V gene TRBV2 combines with J gene TRBJ1-2; 9 bases line up with TRBD1. This CDR3 is built from 13 residues. Germline values: CDR1 SNHLY, CDR2 FYNNEI. Germline trimming cut 5 bases from V and 4 bases from J; bases unmatched to any gene: 2. The CDR3 is CASSRDRVYGYTF. The CDR3 DNA sequence: TGTGCCAGCAGTCGGGACAGGGTCTATGGCTACACCTTC.

This chain links TRBV6-1 with TRBJ2-1; D is perhaps TRBD2 (5 bases). The CDR3 has 15 residues. The germline V and J ends were trimmed by 5 bases and 4 bases, with 15 bases remaining between them. Germline assignment: CDR1 MNHNS and CDR2 SASEGT. This chain's CDR3 is CASSSNYGLYNEQFF. Written as DNA, the CDR3 is TGTGCCAGCAGTTCGAATTACGGACTGTACAATGAGCAGTTCTTC.